The clone carrying this T cell receptor beta chain has more than one count but fewer than ten. Its antigen remains unidentified. The sample comes from a study of T cell repertoires in cytomegalovirus infection. Per germline, CDR1 MNHEY and CDR2 SMNVEV (reference sequence). This CDR3 region has 15 residues. Deletions cut 1 base from V and 0 bases from J, with 7 bases between. The study, taken as a whole, reports: There were HLA-C-restricted CMV-specific TCR beta clonotypes dominating the ex vivo response.

TCRdb used MiXCR to reprocess the reads, holding one entry per CDR3 protein. The sample gives roughly 990,000 distinct CDR3 sequences, 25% to 40% of which show up once; 13% is in the top ten. This clonotype originated in a human donor in good health (CMV status not recorded). Some clones in this sample may be carry-over from other donors' samples. Sequenced material: cultured CD8+ T cells from PBMCs, taken from culture after CMV antigen stimulation. The chain links TRBV27 to TRBJ2-1; D not resolved. Written as DNA, the CDR3 is TGTGCCAGCAGTTTATGGCAGTCCTCCTACAATGAGCAGTTCTTC. It codes for CASSLWQSSYNEQFF.